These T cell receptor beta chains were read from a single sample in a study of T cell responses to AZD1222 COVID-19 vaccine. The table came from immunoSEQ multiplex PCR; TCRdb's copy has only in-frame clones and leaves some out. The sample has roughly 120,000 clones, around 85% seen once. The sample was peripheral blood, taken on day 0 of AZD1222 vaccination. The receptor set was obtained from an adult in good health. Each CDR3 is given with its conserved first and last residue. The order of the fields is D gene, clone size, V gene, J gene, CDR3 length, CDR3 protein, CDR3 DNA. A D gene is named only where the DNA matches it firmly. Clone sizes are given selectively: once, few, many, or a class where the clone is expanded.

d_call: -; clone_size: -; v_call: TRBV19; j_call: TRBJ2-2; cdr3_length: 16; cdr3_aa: CASSIEGQRNTGELFF; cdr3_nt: TGTGCCAGTAGTATAGAAGGCCAGCGGAACACCGGGGAGCTGTTTTTT
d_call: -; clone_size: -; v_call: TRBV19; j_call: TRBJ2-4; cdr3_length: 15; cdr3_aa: CASRDRTGRENIQYF; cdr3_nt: TGTGCCAGTAGGGATCGGACAGGGAGGGAGAACATTCAGTACTTC
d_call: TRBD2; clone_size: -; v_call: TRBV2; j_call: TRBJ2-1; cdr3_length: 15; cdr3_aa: CASNWRLAGGNEQFF; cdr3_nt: TGTGCCAGCAATTGGCGGCTAGCGGGGGGTAATGAGCAGTTCTTC
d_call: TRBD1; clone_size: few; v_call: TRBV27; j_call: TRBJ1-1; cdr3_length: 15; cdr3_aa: CASSVTGTGNTEAFF; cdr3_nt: TGTGCCAGCAGTGTCACCGGGACAGGGAACACTGAAGCTTTCTTT
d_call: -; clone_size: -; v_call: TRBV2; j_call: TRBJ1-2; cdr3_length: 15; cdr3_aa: CASSSTGAANYGYTF; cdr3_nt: TGTGCCAGCAGTTCCACCGGGGCGGCTAACTATGGCTACACCTTC
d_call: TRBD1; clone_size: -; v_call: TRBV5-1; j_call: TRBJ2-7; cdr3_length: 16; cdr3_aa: CASRLTGTGGNYEQYF; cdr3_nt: TGCGCCAGCAGGCTTACCGGGACAGGGGGCAACTACGAGCAGTACTTC
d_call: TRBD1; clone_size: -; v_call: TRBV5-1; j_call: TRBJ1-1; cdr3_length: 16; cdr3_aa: CASSPGVGTGVAEAFF; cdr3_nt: TGCGCCAGCAGCCCTGGCGTGGGGACAGGAGTTGCTGAAGCTTTCTTT
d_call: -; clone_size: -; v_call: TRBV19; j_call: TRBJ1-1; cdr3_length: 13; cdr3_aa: CASRTQGNTEAFF; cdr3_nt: TGTGCCAGCAGGACGCAGGGAAACACTGAAGCTTTCTTT
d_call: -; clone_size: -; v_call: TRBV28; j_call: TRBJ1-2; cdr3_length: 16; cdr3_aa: CASSSPHRVSSYGYTF; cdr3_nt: TGTGCCAGCAGTTCCCCACACAGGGTATCGAGTTATGGCTACACCTTC
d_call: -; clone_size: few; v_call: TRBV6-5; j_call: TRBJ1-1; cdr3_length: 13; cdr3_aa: CASTRTSNTEAFF; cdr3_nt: TGTGCCAGCACCAGGACATCGAACACTGAAGCTTTCTTT
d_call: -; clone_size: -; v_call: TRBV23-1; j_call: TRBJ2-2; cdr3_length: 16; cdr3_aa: CASSQSWNFPTGELFF; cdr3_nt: TGCGCCAGCAGTCAATCGTGGAACTTTCCCACCGGGGAGCTGTTTTTT
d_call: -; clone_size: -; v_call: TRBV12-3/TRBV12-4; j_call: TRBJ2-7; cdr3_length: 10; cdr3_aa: CASSSYEQYF; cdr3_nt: TGTGCCAGCAGCTCCTACGAGCAGTACTTC
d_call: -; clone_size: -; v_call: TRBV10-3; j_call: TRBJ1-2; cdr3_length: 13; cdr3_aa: CATKGEVDYGYTF; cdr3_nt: TGTGCCACGAAGGGGGAGGTCGACTATGGCTACACCTTC
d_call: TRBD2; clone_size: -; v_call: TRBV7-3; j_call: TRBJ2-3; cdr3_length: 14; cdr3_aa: CASSPGLASDTQYF; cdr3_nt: TGTGCCAGCAGCCCCGGACTAGCTTCAGATACGCAGTATTTT